This T cell receptor beta chain was recorded in a study of a mutant IDH1 vaccine in newly diagnosed glioma. Study details: Therapy received beforehand was radiotherapy, temozolomide, or both, with most patients given both.

TCRdb's copy holds only in-frame clones and misses some; the assay was immunoSEQ multiplex PCR. Of approximately 44,000 clones in the sample, approximately 88% were seen once. Time point noted: week 23, last vaccination. Every vaccination contained 300 ug of the mutant IDH1 20-mer peptide and was paired with topical imiquimod. The ends were cut back, 0 bases at V and 8 bases at J, with 17 bases in the middle. Germline V gene lookup returns CDR1 LGHNA and CDR2 YSLEER. The CDR3 loop spans 17 amino acids. This clone was picked up a small number of times. What it binds is not known. This sample comprised PBMCs, obtained from a glioma patient whose treatment included an IDH1 peptide vaccine. The source of this sequence is a woman in her late teens or twenties with glioma. Some clones in this sample may be carry-over from other donors' samples. The genes are TRBV4-3 and TRBJ1-6; D is undetermined. The CDR3 coding sequence is TGCGCCAGCAGCCAAGATCGCGGAGCCAATTGGGATTCACCCCTCCACTTT. This codes for CASSQDRGANWDSPLHF.